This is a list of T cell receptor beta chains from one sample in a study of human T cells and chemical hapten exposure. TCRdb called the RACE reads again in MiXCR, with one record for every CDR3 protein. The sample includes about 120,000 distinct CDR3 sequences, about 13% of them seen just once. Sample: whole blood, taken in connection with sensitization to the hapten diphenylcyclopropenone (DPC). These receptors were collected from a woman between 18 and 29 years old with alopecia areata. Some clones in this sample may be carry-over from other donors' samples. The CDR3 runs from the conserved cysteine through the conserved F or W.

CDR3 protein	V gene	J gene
CASSTPHGGGITDTQYF	TRBV9	TRBJ2-3
CASSYQEFLPYTEAFF	TRBV6-5	TRBJ1-1
CASSPTAGTTIYEQYF	TRBV12-3/TRBV12-4	TRBJ2-7
CASSLDRGRFTDTQYF	TRBV11-2	TRBJ2-3
CASSQEGPPLSNQPQHF	TRBV4-1	TRBJ1-5
CASSPGGTAYNEQFF	TRBV6-2/TRBV6-3	TRBJ2-1
CASSSPSVTDTQYF	TRBV5-5	TRBJ2-3
CASSLDGLAKNIQYF	TRBV5-1	TRBJ2-4
CASSLDKYSNQPQHF	TRBV7-2	TRBJ1-5
CASRVGNYGYTF	TRBV28	TRBJ1-2
CASSLAAGHTNSPLHF	TRBV11-2	TRBJ1-6
CASSFLSGTNEKLFF	TRBV7-8	TRBJ1-4
CASSLDPLSPLHF	TRBV11-2	TRBJ1-6
CASSLGGKSPLHF	TRBV7-2	TRBJ1-6
CASSETSGSTDTQYF	TRBV11-3	TRBJ2-3
CASSRDRGSPLHF	TRBV12-3/TRBV12-4	TRBJ1-6
CASSPPAGFANTGELFF	TRBV7-2	TRBJ2-2
CASSPRLAGGHLDTQYF	TRBV7-2	TRBJ2-3
CASSQDRGDTQYF	TRBV3-1	TRBJ2-3
CASSYRPGAGQSYEQYF	TRBV6-5	TRBJ2-7
CASSKQGPGYQPQHF	TRBV28	TRBJ1-5
CASSPYTGQGFYEQYF	TRBV18	TRBJ2-7
CASSLAGPQPQHF	TRBV7-9	TRBJ1-5
CASAWTGLNQPQHF	TRBV7-8	TRBJ1-5
CASRQGYQSATNEKLFF	TRBV5-1	TRBJ1-4
CASSQDDIVPSMNTEAFF	TRBV4-3	TRBJ1-1
CASTGRGKLFF	TRBV28	TRBJ1-4
CAISDRDYEQYF	TRBV10-3	TRBJ2-7
CSARRAGRRGAFF	TRBV20-1	TRBJ1-1
CASSPGYSSTDTQYF	TRBV18	TRBJ2-3
CSVEVGTGGRELFF	TRBV29-1	TRBJ2-2
CASSLSRTGEMNTEAFF	TRBV5-4	TRBJ1-1
CASSPLKRQDYGYTF	TRBV18	TRBJ1-2
CGVGGYSNQPQHF	TRBV28	TRBJ1-5
CASSLVLGQGETQYF	TRBV7-9	TRBJ2-5
CASSLSLGQANYGYTF	TRBV28	TRBJ1-2
CASSKTIAETQYF	TRBV7-6	TRBJ2-5
CASSGGTGTMNTEAFF	TRBV10-1	TRBJ1-1
CASTPNVGVFYEQYF	TRBV19	TRBJ2-7
CSVPTGLSGYNEQFF	TRBV29-1	TRBJ2-1